This TCR beta chain was sequenced in a study of CD8 T cells in ankylosing spondylitis. The study's findings and limits: What seemed typical of ankylosing spondylitis blood was a TCR beta motif built from several highly homologous variants. Those disease-linked clones were CD8+; they were also relatively rare in peripheral blood.

Trimming pared 1 base from V and 8 bases from J, leaving 14 bases between. This CDR3 is built from 15 residues. Germline V lookup: CDR1 KGHDR, CDR2 SFDVKD. Of note for this clonotype: The antigen remains undetermined.

Each TCR beta library was made by quantitative 5'-RACE that incorporated molecular barcodes. TCRdb re-derived calls from the 5' RACE reads in MiXCR, one entry per CDR3 protein. The sample yields 75,000 to 95,000 distinct CDR3 sequences, 9% seen once. This clonotype was obtained from a male donor with ankylosing spondylitis. The chain couples TRBV24-1 to TRBJ2-1, with a possible D match to TRBD1 (6 bases). The sample consisted of blood, either unsorted or a sorted T cell fraction (not recorded which). In nucleotides, the CDR3 is TGTGCCACCAGTGATTTAGGGACACCGGAGGATGAGCAGTTCTTC. This encodes CATSDLGTPEDEQFF.